The 15 T cell receptor beta chains below all came from one sample that was sequenced in a study of T cell responses to AZD1222 COVID-19 vaccine. Assay: immunoSEQ multiplex PCR; the TCRdb copy retains only in-frame clones and omits some. The data show about 68,000 clones, over 60% seen once. The source material was peripheral blood, sampled on day 0 of AZD1222 vaccination. All receptors come from an adult in good health.

The chain joins TRBV5-1 to TRBJ1-4; 7 bases are shared with TRBD1. Losses at the gene ends were 4 bases for V and 8 bases for J; bases not matched to a gene: 8. The CDR3 extends over 14 amino acids. From germline, CDR1 is SGHRS and CDR2 YFSETQ. The CDR3 reads CASSEGGAKEKLFF. Here the CDR3 DNA reads TGCGCCAGCAGCGAAGGGGGCGCGAAGGAAAAACTGTTTTTT. The whole variable domain, filled in from reference TRBV5-1 and TRBJ1-4, reads KAGVTQTPRYLIKTRGQQVTLSCSPISGHRSVSWYQQTPGQGLQFLFEYFSETQRNKGNFPGRFSGRQFSNSRSEMNVSTLELGDSALYLCASSEGGAKEKLFFGSGTQLSVL.

This chain links TRBV7-9 with TRBJ1-5; tentative D call: TRBD1 (6 bases). Trimming removed 5 bases at V and 2 bases at J, with 13 bases between. This CDR3 region has 15 residues. Germline CDR1 and CDR2: SEHNR and FQNEAQ (reference sequence). The DNA for the CDR3 is TGTGCCAGCAGCCCCCCAGGGGCGGGCAATCAGCCCCAGCATTTT. Translating gives CASSPPGAGNQPQHF.

The V gene is TRBV3-1 (or the pseudogene TRBV3-2), the J gene TRBJ2-7, with D uncertain. CDR3 length equals 15 residues. Germline CDR1 LGHDT, CDR2 YNNKEL (reference sequence). Trimming shortened V by 0 bases and J by 0 bases, and 9 bases separated the two germline ends. The CDR3, as DNA: TGTGCCAGCAGCCAAGACCTCGGCGCCTCCTACGAGCAGTACTTC. This translates into CASSQDLGASYEQYF.

V gene TRBV7-9 combines with J gene TRBJ2-5; 9 bases fit TRBD2. The V gene's germline CDR1 is SEHNR and CDR2 FQNEAQ (reference sequence). This CDR3 has 15 amino acids. The junction had 8 bases not matched to a gene; V was cut back by 5 bases and J by 4 bases. Written as DNA, the CDR3 is TGTGCCAGCAGCCAAGGAAGCGGGGGGTCAGAGACCCAGTACTTC. Translating it yields CASSQGSGGSETQYF.

The rearrangement uses TRBV2 and TRBJ1-1; D is unclear. Per germline, CDR1 SNHLY and CDR2 FYNNEI. The CDR3 is 16 residues long. V lost 3 bases and J lost 0, with 14 bases in between. CDR3 nucleotide sequence: TGTGCCAGCAGTGAGATCCCGATCCAACTGAACACTGAAGCTTTCTTT. Residues: CASSEIPIQLNTEAFF.

This clone was seen more than once but under ten times. The chain employs TRBV7-9 and TRBJ1-2; 11 nucleotides line up with TRBD1. J lost 7 bases, V lost 5 bases, and 6 bases had no gene match. From germline, CDR1 is SEHNR and CDR2 FQNEAQ (reference sequence). The CDR3 totals 14 residues. The CDR3 loop reads CASSPGQGVFGYTF. The DNA for the CDR3 is TGTGCCAGCAGCCCGGGACAGGGGGTTTTTGGCTACACCTTC.

The chain is built from TRBV6-4 and TRBJ1-2; 7 bases are shared with TRBD1. There are 19 residues in the CDR3. The trim removed 3 bases at V and 5 bases at J, leaving 21 bases unmatched. Per germline, CDR1 MRHNA and CDR2 SNTAGT. CDR3: CASSEFVGQETFWWYGYTF. The CDR3 bases are TGTGCCAGCAGTGAGTTTGTTGGACAGGAAACTTTCTGGTGGTATGGCTACACCTTC.

The V and J genes are TRBV10-3 and TRBJ2-1; 11 bases fit TRBD2. With V trimmed by 4 bases and J by 2 bases, 7 bases remained unmatched. CDR1 is ENHRY and CDR2 is SYGVKD in the germline V gene. This CDR3 is 17 amino acids long. The CDR3 sequence: CAISASGGSPTYNEQFF. The CDR3 DNA reads TGTGCCATCAGTGCTAGCGGGGGGAGCCCTACCTACAATGAGCAGTTCTTC.

The chain uses TRBV6-2 or TRBV6-3 and TRBJ1-1, with a possible D match to TRBD1 (6 bases). Trimming stripped 6 bases from V and 0 bases from J, with 14 bases between. CDR3 length: 15 residues. The V gene's germline CDR1 is MNHEY and CDR2 SVGEGT. The CDR3 here is CASSEPGQMNTEAFF. The CDR3 nucleotides read TGTGCCAGCAGCGAACCGGGACAAATGAACACTGAAGCTTTCTTT.

CDR3 loop: CASSDSNQPQHF. Written as DNA, the CDR3 is TGTGCCAGCAGTGATAGCAATCAGCCCCAGCATTTT. The chain has TRBV6-2 or TRBV6-3 and TRBJ1-5; D uncertain. Germline-derived CDR1 and CDR2 are MNHEY and SVGEGT. The CDR3 is 12 amino acids. Trimming removed 5 bases at V and 0 bases at J, with 2 bases between.

The genes are TRBV4-3 and TRBJ2-6, with D possibly TRBD2 on 6 matching bases. The CDR3 contains 18 residues. Trimming left V 3 bases short and J 0 bases short, with 15 bases between. Germline V lookup: CDR1 LGHNA, CDR2 YSLEER. The CDR3 bases are TGCGCCAGCAGCCACGAGGGCCGGGGGAGCTCTGGGGCCAACGTCCTGACTTTC. Translated, it gives CASSHEGRGSSGANVLTF.

The rearrangement uses TRBV28 and TRBJ2-7; 7 bases match TRBD1. The V gene's germline CDR1 is MDHEN and CDR2 SYDVKM. The CDR3 is 14 amino acids. V lost 5 bases, J lost 5 bases, and 9 bases stayed unmatched. The CDR3 spells CASSPTGSYHEQYF. The CDR3 bases are TGTGCCAGCAGTCCGACAGGGAGTTACCACGAGCAGTACTTC.

V usage is TRBV4-3 and J usage is TRBJ2-3; a possible D gene is TRBD2 (6 bases). The V gene lost 1 base and the J gene lost 3 bases, with 11 bases spanning the gap. There are 15 residues in the CDR3. CDR1 and CDR2 from the germline V gene are LGHNA and YSLEER. The CDR3 coding sequence is TGCGCCAGCAGCCAAGCGGGGGATCGGACAGATACGCAGTATTTT. Translated, it gives CASSQAGDRTDTQYF.

The V call is TRBV5-4, the J call TRBJ2-2, with TRBD1 matching 7 bases. Germline CDR1 is SGHNT and CDR2 is YYREEE (reference sequence). This CDR3 contains 14 residues. V shed 4 bases and J 6 bases; nucleotides not matched to a gene: 6. The CDR3 bases are TGTGCCAGCAGCCGACGACAGGGTCCCGGGGAGCTGTTTTTT. Protein product: CASSRRQGPGELFF.

The sample holds one count of this clone. The chain combines TRBV11-2 with TRBJ2-7; TRBD2 is a possible D gene (7 bases). Germline V gene sequence: CDR1 SGHAT, CDR2 FQNNGV. The CDR3 extends over 15 amino acids. Trimming removed 2 bases at V and 3 bases at J, with 14 bases between. The CDR3 spells CASSLMGGLVYEQYF. Written as DNA, the CDR3 is TGTGCCAGCAGCTTAATGGGGGGGCTCGTCTACGAGCAGTACTTC.